Listed here are 10 T cell receptor beta chains from one sample, sequenced in a study of cytomegalovirus exposure and HLA in healthy donors. 60 Vbeta and 13 Jbeta primers were used in PCR. Clones were sequenced by immunoSEQ multiplex PCR, and TCRdb holds only the in-frame ones, with some missing. The table lists approximately 190,000 clones, 77% of them singletons. The specimen sequenced was PBMCs. These receptors were obtained from a woman in her twenties or thirties in good health and CMV-seropositive.

The chain has TRBV2 and TRBJ2-3, with TRBD1 matching over 7 bases. Trimming took 6 bases from V and 1 from J; bases not matched to a gene: 4. Germline CDR1 reads SNHLY; CDR2 reads FYNNEI. This CDR3 contains 14 residues. CDR3 nucleotides: TGTGCCAGCAGCCGGGACAGTCGCACAGATACGCAGTATTTT. Its protein product is CASSRDSRTDTQYF.

This clone was counted only a few times. Here the CDR3 reads CASSPPGGFNQPQHF. The CDR3 coding sequence is TGTGCCAGTAGTCCTCCCGGGGGGTTCAATCAGCCCCAGCATTTT. The J gene is TRBJ1-5, the V gene TRBV19; possibly TRBD1 for D (5 bases). Trimming took off 5 bases at V and 3 bases at J, with 14 bases between the two ends. The length of the CDR3 is 15 residues. The V gene's germline CDR1 is LNHDA and CDR2 SQIVND (reference sequence). Filled out from reference TRBV19 and TRBJ1-5, the complete variable domain reads DGGITQSPKYLFRKEGQNVTLSCEQNLNHDAMYWYRQDPGQGLRLIYYSQIVNDFQKGDIAEGYSVSREKKESFPLTVTSAQKNPTAFYLCASSPPGGFNQPQHFGDGTRLSIL.

The genes are TRBV7-2 and TRBJ1-5, with TRBD1 matching 10 bases. This CDR3 comprises 14 residues. The junction had 3 bases not matched to a gene; V was cut back by 5 bases and J by 5 bases. The germline CDR1 and CDR2 sequences are SGHTA and FQGNSA. The CDR3: CASSKDRGDQPQHF. The CDR3 nucleotides are TGTGCCAGCAGCAAGGACAGGGGGGATCAGCCCCAGCATTTT.

This clone turned up a few times. The chain joins TRBV28 to TRBJ1-4; perhaps TRBD1 as D (5 bases). Trimming left V 6 bases short and J 2 bases short, with 10 bases between. From germline, CDR1 is MDHEN and CDR2 SYDVKM. This CDR3 is built from 14 residues. This CDR3 is CASRDSYTNEKLFF. CDR3 DNA: TGTGCCAGCAGAGACAGCTATACTAATGAAAAACTGTTTTTT.

The chain links TRBV5-1 to TRBJ2-5, with D perhaps TRBD2 (5 bases). The germline V gene has CDR1 SGHRS and CDR2 YFSETQ. This CDR3 spans 14 amino acids. Trimming left V 1 base short and J 2 bases short, with 9 bases between. CDR3 loop: CASSLLGAQETQYF. The CDR3 nucleotides are TGCGCCAGCAGCTTGTTGGGAGCGCAAGAGACCCAGTACTTC.

This sequence joins TRBV6-1 and TRBJ1-1; 9 bases align to TRBD1. Germline CDR1 and CDR2: MNHNS and SASEGT. This CDR3 comprises 15 residues. J gave up 8 bases and V 3 bases, and 10 bases lay outside the gene matches. CDR3 sequence reads: CASSDRGTGWFEAFF. DNA for the CDR3: TGTGCCAGCAGTGACCGAGGGACAGGGTGGTTCGAAGCTTTCTTT.

The CDR3 DNA reads as TGTGCCAGCAGTTTAAGGGCAGGGGTAGCTGAAGCTTTCTTT. Its protein product is CASSLRAGVAEAFF. The rearrangement uses TRBV27 and TRBJ1-1, with D tentatively TRBD1 (6 bases). This CDR3 region has 14 residues. The germline V gene has CDR1 MNHEY and CDR2 SMNVEV (reference sequence). Trimming removed 2 bases at V and 6 bases at J, with 13 bases between.

In DNA, the CDR3 is TGTGCCAGCAGTTTAGGCAGGCTGAACAATGAGCAGTTCTTC. Translation gives CASSLGRLNNEQFF. V gene TRBV27 combines with J gene TRBJ2-1; no firm D call. The germline V gene has CDR1 MNHEY and CDR2 SMNVEV (reference sequence). V shed 2 bases and J shed 5 bases, with 10 bases lying between them. The CDR3 has 14 amino acids.

This chain links TRBV7-2 with TRBJ1-2; 10 bases fit TRBD1. V trimming: 5 bases; J trimming: 4 bases; junction bases outside the gene matches: 13. This CDR3 region has 17 residues. Germline CDR1 SGHTA, CDR2 FQGNSA. The CDR3 bases are TGTGCCAGCAGCAACCGGGACAGGGGTTTATTGAGCTATGGCTACACCTTC. Its protein is CASSNRDRGLLSYGYTF.

This chain links TRBV5-1 with TRBJ1-4; possible D gene TRBD1, 6 bases. Deletions cut 5 bases from V and 7 bases from J, with 18 bases between. Germline values: CDR1 SGHRS, CDR2 YFSETQ. The CDR3 spans 15 residues. CDR3 DNA: TGCGCCAGCAGATCCGCAGGGGTTCCGAGTGAAAAACTGTTTTTT. This encodes CASRSAGVPSEKLFF.